This T cell receptor beta chain was captured by sequencing in a study of cytomegalovirus exposure and HLA in healthy donors. The PCR employed 60 Vbeta primers together with 13 Jbeta primers. Assay used: immunoSEQ multiplex PCR; TCRdb lists only in-frame clones, some missing. The sample has 250,000 or so clones, 80% to 95% seen once. As to this clone: The antigen remains unidentified.

Study-level results: Roughly uniform depth of sequencing across donors was assumed in presence/absence analyses. Association with HLA alleles at 0.05 false discovery rate was found for 15,000 or so TCR beta sequences in a later analysis.

Sequences were obtained from PBMCs. The receptor's source is a girl under 10 years old in good health and CMV-seronegative.

CDR3 region: CASSLETGDSQPQHF. The CDR3 DNA sequence: TGTGCCAGCAGTTTAGAAACAGGGGACAGTCAGCCCCAGCATTTT. The chain is built from TRBV2 and TRBJ1-5, with 7 bases lining up with TRBD1. There are 15 residues in the CDR3. V shed 5 bases and J 6 bases; nucleotides not matched to a gene: 10. The germline gives CDR1 SNHLY, CDR2 FYNNEI.